A selection of T cell receptor beta chains follows, all from one sample in a study of Ad26.COV2.S vaccination and SARS-CoV-2 variants. Some clones are missing from TCRdb's copy, which holds only in-frame ones; the method was immunoSEQ multiplex PCR. This sample has 300,000 to 450,000 clones, with 70% to 90% found just once. Specimen: peripheral blood, collected in a trial of Ad26.COV2.S vaccine versus placebo. These receptor sequences come from a person aged 18 to 59 who received the Ad26.COV2.S COVID-19 vaccine or a placebo. CDR3s include the opening cysteine and the closing phenylalanine or tryptophan. A D gene is named only where the DNA matches it firmly. Some rows have no size entry. The others give once, few or many, or a class for an expanded clone.

>-|-|TRBV6-5|TRBJ1-5
CASRIDSSNQPQHF
>TRBD2|-|TRBV18|TRBJ2-2
CARPRPGGPHTGELFF
>-|-|TRBV3-1/TRBV3-2|TRBJ2-4
CASSQDAGPGKNIQYF
>TRBD2|-|TRBV5-1|TRBJ2-5
CASSPGTLAGEETQYF
>-|-|TRBV10-2|TRBJ1-5
CASSMNPEGNQPQHF
>-|-|TRBV30|TRBJ2-7
CAWSTATYEQYF
>TRBD2|-|TRBV2|TRBJ2-3
CASRAGGPDTQYF
>-|-|TRBV7-2|TRBJ2-7
CASSSKGSSYEQYF
>-|-|TRBV7-2|TRBJ1-2
CASSLRQTNYGYTF
>TRBD1|-|TRBV6-2/TRBV6-3|TRBJ2-5
CASSYGQGGREETQYF
>TRBD1|-|TRBV6-2/TRBV6-3|TRBJ1-1
CASSGAGGPKAFF
>-|-|TRBV13|TRBJ1-1
CASGRSGLTEAFF
>-|-|TRBV5-1|TRBJ1-4
CASSLGQEYEKLFF
>-|-|TRBV4-1|TRBJ1-2
CASSPLPTESYGYTF
>-|once|TRBV7-8|TRBJ1-3
CASSLGTVASGNTIYF
>TRBD2|once|TRBV6-2/TRBV6-3|TRBJ2-7
CASSYEPGRSSYEQYF
>TRBD2|-|TRBV30|TRBJ2-7
CAWSFPKSSGGYQYF
>-|-|TRBV2|TRBJ2-1
CASSEGLGGSSYNEQFF
>-|-|TRBV7-2|TRBJ2-1
CASSFGTFSYNEQFF
>TRBD2|once|TRBV30|TRBJ2-7
CAWSVGTSGGDEQYF
>-|once|TRBV4-3|TRBJ1-3
CASSQGTGSGNTIYF
>-|once|TRBV30|TRBJ1-3
CAWSAGGSGNTIYF
>-|-|TRBV9|TRBJ2-3
CASRGMSTDTQYF
>-|-|TRBV11-2|TRBJ2-3
CASSLLAGAQQDTQYF
>TRBD2|-|TRBV29-1|TRBJ2-3
CSVKTSGASTDTQYF